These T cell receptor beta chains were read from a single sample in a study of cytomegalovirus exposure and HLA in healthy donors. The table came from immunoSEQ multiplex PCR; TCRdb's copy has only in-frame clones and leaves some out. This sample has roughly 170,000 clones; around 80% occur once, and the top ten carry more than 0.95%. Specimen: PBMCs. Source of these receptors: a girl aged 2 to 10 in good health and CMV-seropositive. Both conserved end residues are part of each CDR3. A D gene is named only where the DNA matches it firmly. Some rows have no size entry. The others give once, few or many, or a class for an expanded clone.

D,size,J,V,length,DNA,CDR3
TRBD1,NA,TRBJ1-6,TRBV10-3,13,TGTGCCATCAGCGCGGGACAGGGTAGTTCCCTCCACTTT,CAISAGQGSSLHF
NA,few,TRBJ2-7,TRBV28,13,TGTGCCAGCAGGTTTGACAGCTCCTACGAGCAGTACTTC,CASRFDSSYEQYF
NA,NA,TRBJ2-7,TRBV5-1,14,TGCGCCAGCAGCTTGGAAGGGGGGGATCGCGAGCAGTACTTC,CASSLEGGDREQYF
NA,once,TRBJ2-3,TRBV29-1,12,TGCAGCGTTGGAGTTCCCACAGATACGCAGTATTTT,CSVGVPTDTQYF
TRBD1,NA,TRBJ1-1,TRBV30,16,TGTGCCTGGAGTCGACGGGACAGGACGTTGAACACTGAAGCTTTCTTT,CAWSRRDRTLNTEAFF
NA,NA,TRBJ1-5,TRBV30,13,TGCGCCGCCCAGGGAGGGGGCAATCAGCCCCAGCATTTT,CAAQGGGNQPQHF
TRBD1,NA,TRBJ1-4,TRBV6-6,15,TGTGCCAGCACCCCCAGGGGGCAGAGTGACGAAAAACTGTTTTTT,CASTPRGQSDEKLFF
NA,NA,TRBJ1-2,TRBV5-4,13,TGTGCCAGCGGAACACCCGACCTAGAGGGCTACACCTTC,CASGTPDLEGYTF
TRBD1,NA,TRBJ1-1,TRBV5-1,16,TGCGCCAGCAGCTTTCCGGGACAGGGGGTGAACACTGAAGCTTTCTTT,CASSFPGQGVNTEAFF
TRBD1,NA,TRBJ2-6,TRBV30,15,TGTGCCTCGGGACAGCTAAGCTCTGGGGCCAACGTCCTGACTTTC,CASGQLSSGANVLTF
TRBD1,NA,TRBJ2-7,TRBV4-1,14,TGCGCCAGCAGCCACGGGACAGGGGTGTGGGAGCAGTACTTC,CASSHGTGVWEQYF
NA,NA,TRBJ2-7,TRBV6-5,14,TGTGCCAGCAGTTACTCCCGAGGATCCTACGAGCAGTACTTC,CASSYSRGSYEQYF
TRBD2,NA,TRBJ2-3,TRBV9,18,TGTGCCAGCAGCGTAGGGAGTGGGGGGGGTCTCACCACAGATACGCAGTATTTT,CASSVGSGGGLTTDTQYF
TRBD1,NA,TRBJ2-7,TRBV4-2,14,TGTGCCAGCAGCCAAGACACAGGGGCGAACGAGCAGTACTTC,CASSQDTGANEQYF
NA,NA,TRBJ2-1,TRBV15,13,TGTGCCACCAGCAGAGCGCCTGGGGGGGAGCAGTTCTTC,CATSRAPGGEQFF
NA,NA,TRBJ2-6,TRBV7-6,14,TGTGCCAGCAGCTTAGATCCAGGGGCCAACGTCCTGACTTTC,CASSLDPGANVLTF
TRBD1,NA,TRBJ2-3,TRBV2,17,TGTGCCAGCATTAAGCCTTCCCGGGACAGCCAGCACCATACGCAGTATTTT,CASIKPSRDSQHHTQYF
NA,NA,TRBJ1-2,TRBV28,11,TGTGCCAGCAGTTTACGGGATGGCTACACCTTC,CASSLRDGYTF
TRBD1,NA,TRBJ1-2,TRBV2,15,TGTGCCAGCAGCCCAAGTGGACAGGGAAACTATGGCTACACCTTC,CASSPSGQGNYGYTF
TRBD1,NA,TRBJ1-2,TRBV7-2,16,TGTGCCAGCAGCTTAGCCGGGACAGGGGGGTATTATGGCTACACCTTC,CASSLAGTGGYYGYTF
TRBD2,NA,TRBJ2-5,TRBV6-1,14,TGTGCCAGCAGTAGCGGGATCATTCGGGAGACCCAGTACTTC,CASSSGIIRETQYF
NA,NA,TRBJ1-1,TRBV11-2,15,TGTGCCAGCAGCTTAGATCCAGGAGGAGGAACTGAAGCTTTCTTT,CASSLDPGGGTEAFF
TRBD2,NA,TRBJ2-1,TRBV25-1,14,TGTGCCAGCAGTGGAAGCGGGGCGTACAATGAGCAGTTCTTC,CASSGSGAYNEQFF
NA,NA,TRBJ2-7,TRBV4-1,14,TGCGCCAGCAGCCAAGGGGTGAGGGAGTACGAGCAGTACTTC,CASSQGVREYEQYF
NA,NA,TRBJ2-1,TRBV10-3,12,TGTGCCATCAGTGAATGGAGGGACGAGCAGTTCTTC,CAISEWRDEQFF
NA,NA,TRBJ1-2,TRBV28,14,TGTGCCAGCAGTTTCGCTGAGGCGGAGGATGGCTACACCTTC,CASSFAEAEDGYTF
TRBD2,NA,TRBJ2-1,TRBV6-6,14,TGTGCCAGCCTCGGACTAGCGGGAAACTCTGAGCAGTTCTTC,CASLGLAGNSEQFF
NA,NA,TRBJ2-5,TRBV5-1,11,TGCGCCAGCAGCTCCGGAGAGACCCAGTACTTC,CASSSGETQYF
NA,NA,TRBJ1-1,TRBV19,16,TGTGCCAGTAGTATAAATTGGCCGGGAATGAACACTGAAGCTTTCTTT,CASSINWPGMNTEAFF
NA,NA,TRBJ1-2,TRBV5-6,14,TGTGCCAGCAGCTTGGGAACTGATAACTATGGCTACACCTTC,CASSLGTDNYGYTF
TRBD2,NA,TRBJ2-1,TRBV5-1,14,TGCGCCAGCCGGACTAGCGGGAACGACAATGAGCAGTTCTTC,CASRTSGNDNEQFF
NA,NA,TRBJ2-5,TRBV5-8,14,TGTGCCAGCAGCTTGGAAGGGGGACAAGAGACCCAGTACTTC,CASSLEGGQETQYF
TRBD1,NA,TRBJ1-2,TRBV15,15,TGTGCCACCAGCAGATATGGGGGACAGGGCGATGGCTACACCTTC,CATSRYGGQGDGYTF
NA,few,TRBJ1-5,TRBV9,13,TGTGCCAGCAGCGTAGGACATAATCAGCCCCAGCATTTT,CASSVGHNQPQHF
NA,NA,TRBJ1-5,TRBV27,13,TGTGCCAGCAGTTTAGAACAGTTTCAGCCCCAGCATTTT,CASSLEQFQPQHF
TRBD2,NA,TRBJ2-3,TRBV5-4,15,TGTGCCAGCAGCTTGGGGGGGCGGGGGGGAGATACGCAGTATTTT,CASSLGGRGGDTQYF
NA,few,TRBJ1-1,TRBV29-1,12,TGCAGCGTTGGGATTACAGGGACTGAAGCTTTCTTT,CSVGITGTEAFF
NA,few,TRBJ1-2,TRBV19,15,TGTACCAGTAGTATAGGGGCAGAACTTAACTATGGCTACACCTTC,CTSSIGAELNYGYTF
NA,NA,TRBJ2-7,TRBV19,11,TGTGCCAGTAGTGCCCGGGGGGAGCAGTACTTC,CASSARGEQYF
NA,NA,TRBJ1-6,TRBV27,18,TGTGCCAGCAGTTCACTTAGACAAATCGGCTCCTATAATTCACCCCTCCACTTT,CASSSLRQIGSYNSPLHF
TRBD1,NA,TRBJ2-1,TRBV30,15,TGTGCCTGGAGACGCTTAGGGGACAGGGGACATGAGCAGTTCTTC,CAWRRLGDRGHEQFF
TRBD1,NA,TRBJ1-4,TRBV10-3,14,TGTGCCATCAGTAGGACAGGAGGGAATGAAAAACTGTTTTTT,CAISRTGGNEKLFF
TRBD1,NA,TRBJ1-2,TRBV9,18,TGTGCCAGCAGCCATCCCAGGGACAGGGGTGTTCGGTTTTATGGCTACACCTTC,CASSHPRDRGVRFYGYTF
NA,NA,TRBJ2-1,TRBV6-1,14,TGTGCCAGCCGGTCAGGGGGGCCCTACAATGAGCAGTTCTTC,CASRSGGPYNEQFF
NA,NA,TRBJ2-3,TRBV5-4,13,TGTGCCAGCAGAGGGGGTTTGGGGGATACGCAGTATTTT,CASRGGLGDTQYF
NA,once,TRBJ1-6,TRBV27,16,TGTGCCAGCAGTTTATACCCCATTACAGGGAATTCACCCCTCCACTTT,CASSLYPITGNSPLHF
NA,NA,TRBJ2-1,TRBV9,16,TGTGCCAGCAGCTCAACGGACTGGGACTCCTACAATGAGCAGTTCTTC,CASSSTDWDSYNEQFF
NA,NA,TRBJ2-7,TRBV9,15,TGTGCCAGCAGCCAAAGCGCAACTGAAGCCTACGAGCAGTACTTC,CASSQSATEAYEQYF
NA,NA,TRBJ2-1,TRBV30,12,TGTGCCTGGAGTATAACAGGGCCTGAGCAGTTCTTC,CAWSITGPEQFF
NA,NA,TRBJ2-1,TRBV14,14,TGTGCCAGCAGCCAAGATTATGGCAGGGGACAGCAGTTCTTC,CASSQDYGRGQQFF
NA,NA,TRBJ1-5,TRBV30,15,TGTGCCTGGAGTGTGAAGGGGTTGAGCAATCAGCCCCAGCATTTT,CAWSVKGLSNQPQHF
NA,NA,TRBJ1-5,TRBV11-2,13,TGTGCCAGCAGCTTAGATCAGGTTCAGCCCCAGCATTTT,CASSLDQVQPQHF
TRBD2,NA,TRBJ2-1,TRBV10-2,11,TGCGCCAGCAACCAGCGGGGGGTGCAGTTCTTC,CASNQRGVQFF
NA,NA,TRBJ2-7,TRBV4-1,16,TGCGCCAGCAGCCAGTTTATAGCACCTCAGACCTACGAGCAGTACTTC,CASSQFIAPQTYEQYF
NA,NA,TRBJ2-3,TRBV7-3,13,TGTGCCAGCAGCTTTCGCGGCACAGATACGCAGTATTTT,CASSFRGTDTQYF
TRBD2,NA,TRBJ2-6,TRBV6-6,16,TGTGCCAGCAGTAACGGACTAGCTCCTGGGGCCAACGTCCTGACTTTC,CASSNGLAPGANVLTF
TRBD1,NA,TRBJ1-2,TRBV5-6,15,TGTGCCAGCAGCCCCCAGGGGGCACAGGGCTATGGCTACACCTTC,CASSPQGAQGYGYTF
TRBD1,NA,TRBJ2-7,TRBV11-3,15,TGTGCCAGCAGCGCCTCCGGGACAGGGGTACACGAGCAGTACTTC,CASSASGTGVHEQYF
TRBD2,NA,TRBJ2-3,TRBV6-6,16,TGTGCCAGCAGTTCTCCCAAGGGACTAGCGGGAGATACGCAGTATTTT,CASSSPKGLAGDTQYF
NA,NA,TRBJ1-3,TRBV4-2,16,TGTGCCAGCAGCCAAGTTCGGGGGGACTCTGGAAACACCATATATTTT,CASSQVRGDSGNTIYF